Below, 30 T cell receptor beta chains from the same sample are listed, as sequenced in a study of neurological immune-mediated disorders. TCRdb passed the 5' RACE reads through MiXCR, listing each CDR3 protein once. In the table there are about 14,000 distinct CDR3 sequences, 13% of which are singletons. Sequenced material: CD8+ T cells from blood. The receptor set was obtained from a female donor with HTLV-1-associated myelopathy (HAM/TSP).

This clonotype was seen at least ten times. The chain couples TRBV27 to TRBJ2-7; maybe TRBD1 (6 bases). Germline CDR1 MNHEY, CDR2 SMNVEV (reference sequence). Between the trimmed V and J ends, which lost 2 bases and 4 bases, there was a span of 21 bases. CDR3 length: 17 residues. The CDR3 coding sequence is TGTGCCAGCAGTTTAAAAGCGGCAGGGGTTGGGGGTTACGAGCAGTACTTC. This sequence encodes CASSLKAAGVGGYEQYF.

By share, this clonotype ranks as medium-sized. The chain couples TRBV5-1 to TRBJ1-1, with 8 positions matching TRBD1. The CDR3 is made up of 14 amino acids. Trimming at V came to 2 bases and at J to 3 bases, leaving 3 bases not matched to a gene. Germline loops: CDR1 SGHRS, CDR2 YFSETQ. This CDR3 is CASSFAGGYTEAFF. Written as DNA, the CDR3 is TGCGCCAGCAGCTTCGCAGGGGGCTACACTGAAGCTTTCTTT.

This clonotype occurred many times. This rearrangement joins TRBV5-1 to TRBJ1-6; 11 bases match TRBD1. Trimming cost V 4 bases and J 8 bases; bases outside gene matches: 5. This CDR3 is 15 amino acids long. CDR1 is SGHRS, CDR2 YFSETQ, per germline. The CDR3 DNA is TGCGCCAGCAGCACTGGACAGGGGGCCTATTCACCCCTCCACTTT. It codes for CASSTGQGAYSPLHF. Supplemented by reference TRBV5-1 and TRBJ1-6, the full variable domain reads KAGVTQTPRYLIKTRGQQVTLSCSPISGHRSVSWYQQTPGQGLQFLFEYFSETQRNKGNFPGRFSGRQFSNSRSEMNVSTLELGDSALYLCASSTGQGAYSPLHFGNGTRLTVT.

This clonotype was seen repeatedly, ten times or more. This chain links TRBV7-2 with TRBJ2-1; no definite D call. This CDR3 has 13 residues. Germline V lookup: CDR1 SGHTA, CDR2 FQGNSA. With 1 base removed from V and 4 bases from J, the gap between germline ends came to 5 bases. The CDR3 sequence is CASSLVGYNEQFF. The CDR3 nucleotides read TGTGCCAGCAGCTTAGTTGGATACAATGAGCAGTTCTTC.

This clonotype was seen repeatedly, ten times or more. This chain uses TRBV4-1 with TRBJ2-2; a possible D gene is TRBD2 (6 bases). This CDR3 comprises 18 residues. V lost 1 base and J 0 bases, leaving 15 bases between the germline ends. Per germline, CDR1 MGHRA and CDR2 YSYEKL. The CDR3, as DNA: TGCGCCAGCAGCCAAGTGGAACCAGCTAGCGCGAACACCGGGGAGCTGTTTTTT. Its protein is CASSQVEPASANTGELFF.

Ten or more counts support this clonotype. This chain uses TRBV6-1 with TRBJ2-7; 9 bases fit TRBD1. CDR1 MNHNS and CDR2 SASEGT come from the germline V gene. V lost 3 bases to trimming and J lost 5 bases; unmatched junction nucleotides: 11. The CDR3 has 16 amino acids. The CDR3 reads CASSESPGQGLHEQYF. CDR3 sequence (DNA): TGTGCCAGCAGTGAGTCACCGGGACAGGGCTTACACGAGCAGTACTTC.

This clonotype was seen repeatedly, ten times or more. V and J are TRBV6-6 and TRBJ2-7; D is unresolved. Trimming removed 2 bases at V and 4 bases at J, with 9 bases between. Germline assignment: CDR1 MNHNY and CDR2 SVGAGI (reference sequence). The CDR3 has 13 amino acids. CDR3 sequence: CASSYGILYEQYF. DNA of the CDR3: TGTGCCAGCAGTTACGGGATTCTTTACGAGCAGTACTTC.

At least ten counts were recorded for this clonotype. The chain employs TRBV7-8 and TRBJ2-1; 9 nucleotides align to TRBD2. The ends lost 6 bases at V and 8 bases at J; junction bases unmatched: 5. Per the germline V gene, CDR1 is SGHVS and CDR2 is FQNEAQ. CDR3 size: 13 residues. CDR3 DNA: TGTGCCAGCAGGCTAGCGGGAAGTTATGAGCAGTTCTTC. Translating gives CASRLAGSYEQFF.

This clonotype showed up many times. The CDR3, as DNA: TGCGCCAGCAGCCAAGAATGGGGTGCTCAGCCCCAGCATTTT. It specifies CASSQEWGAQPQHF. The rearrangement uses TRBV4-3 and TRBJ1-5, with D hard to call. This CDR3 comprises 14 residues. Germline CDR1 reads LGHNA; CDR2 reads YSLEER. V lost 0 bases and J lost 6, with 9 bases in between.

The rearrangement links TRBV3-1 to TRBJ2-3; 9 nucleotides line up with TRBD2. The CDR3 runs 15 residues. Trimming took 7 bases from V and 2 from J; bases not matched to a gene: 7. CDR1 LGHDT and CDR2 YNNKEL come from the germline V gene (reference sequence). CDR3 sequence (DNA): TGTGCCAGCACAAGGGGACTAGCTTACACAGATACGCAGTATTTT. Protein: CASTRGLAYTDTQYF.

In this sample, this clonotype turned up many times. J is TRBJ2-2 and V is TRBV7-3, with D tentatively TRBD2 (6 bases). This CDR3 has 13 residues. Trimming removed 6 bases at V and 5 bases at J, with 10 bases between. From germline, CDR1 is SGHTA and CDR2 FQGTGA. The CDR3 protein is CASSESGTGELFF. The CDR3 coding sequence is TGTGCCAGCAGTGAAAGCGGGACCGGGGAGCTGTTTTTT.

The table lists this clonotype with many counts. V usage is TRBV4-2 and J usage is TRBJ2-3; tentative D call: TRBD2 (6 bases). Trimming shortened V by 0 bases and J by 4 bases, and 14 bases separated the two germline ends. CDR3 size: 16 residues. Germline assignment: CDR1 LGHNA and CDR2 YNFKEQ. CDR3 residues: CASSQEGGTGADTQYF. In DNA form, the CDR3 reads TGTGCCAGCAGCCAAGAGGGGGGAACTGGGGCAGATACGCAGTATTTT.

The table lists this clonotype with many counts. The chain recombines TRBV7-9 with TRBJ2-1; D might be TRBD1 (6 bases). CDR3 length: 15 amino acids. Between the trimmed V and J ends, which lost 4 bases and 5 bases, there was a span of 15 bases. Per the germline V gene, CDR1 is SEHNR and CDR2 is FQNEAQ (reference sequence). The CDR3 coding sequence is TGTGCCAGCAGCTCGCTTCGGACAGCCGACAATGAGCAGTTCTTC. This gives the protein CASSSLRTADNEQFF. The full variable domain, rest sourced from reference TRBV7-9 and TRBJ2-1, is DTGVSQNPRHKITKRGQNVTFRCDPISEHNRLYWYRQTLGQGPEFLTYFQNEAQLEKSRLLSDRFSAERPKGSFSTLEIQRTEQGDSAMYLCASSSLRTADNEQFFGPGTRLTVL.

This clonotype was picked up many times. The chain is built from TRBV24-1 and TRBJ2-1; D is ambiguous. This CDR3 is 12 amino acids long. Germline lookup yields CDR1 KGHDR and CDR2 SFDVKD. With 5 bases removed from V and 3 bases from J, the gap between germline ends came to 4 bases. DNA of the CDR3: TGTGCCACCAGTGGGGACTACAATGAGCAGTTCTTC. It is translated as CATSGDYNEQFF.

The J gene is TRBJ1-1, the V gene TRBV19; D perhaps matches TRBD1 (5 bases). This CDR3 is built from 15 residues. Per germline, CDR1 LNHDA and CDR2 SQIVND (reference sequence). Trimming removed 3 bases at V and 0 bases at J, with 11 bases between. The CDR3 spells CASSIWAGMNTEAFF. In DNA form, the CDR3 reads TGTGCCAGTAGTATTTGGGCAGGGATGAACACTGAAGCTTTCTTT.

This clonotype came up many times. This chain links TRBV5-5 with TRBJ2-7; TRBD1 matches 8 bases. J gave up 2 bases and V 4 bases, and 5 bases lay outside the gene matches. This CDR3 region has 14 residues. Germline CDR1 SGHKS, CDR2 YYEKEE (reference sequence). The CDR3 protein is CASSEGTGPYEQYF. The CDR3 DNA reads TGTGCCAGCAGCGAAGGGACAGGACCCTACGAGCAGTACTTC.

This clonotype was seen ten or more times. This chain links TRBV7-9 with TRBJ2-5; D not resolved. The germline V and J ends were trimmed by 3 bases and 2 bases, with 7 bases remaining between them. This CDR3 is 13 amino acids long. Germline assignment: CDR1 SEHNR and CDR2 FQNEAQ (reference sequence). CDR3 amino acids: CASSFYGQETQYF. In DNA form, the CDR3 reads TGTGCCAGCAGCTTTTACGGGCAAGAGACCCAGTACTTC.

This clonotype has a count of ten or more. The CDR3 DNA is TGTGCCAGCAGGGACGGGAGGGTGGCGGAGACCCAGTACTTC. This codes for CASRDGRVAETQYF. The chain joins TRBV6-5 to TRBJ2-5; 8 nucleotides match TRBD2. J lost 5 bases, V lost 6 bases, and 8 bases had no gene match. The CDR3 is 14 residues long. From germline, CDR1 is MNHEY and CDR2 SVGAGI.

This chain uses TRBV2 with TRBJ2-5; D unresolved. The length of the CDR3 is 15 residues. The V and J ends lost 2 bases and 3 bases respectively, with 13 bases between them. CDR1 and CDR2 from the germline V gene are SNHLY and FYNNEI. The CDR3, as DNA: TGTGCCAGCAGTGAATATTGGCAGAGAAAAGAGACCCAGTACTTC. It is translated as CASSEYWQRKETQYF.

The table lists this clonotype with many counts. J is TRBJ2-1 and V is TRBV7-3; 9 bases are a match to TRBD2. CDR1 and CDR2 from the germline V gene are SGHTA and FQGTGA. The CDR3 runs to 18 residues. The junction had 15 bases not matched to a gene; V was cut back by 5 bases and J by 4 bases. The CDR3 DNA follows: TGTGCCAGCAGCCCAAGCACGCGGGGGGGGCTTGAGTACAATGAGCAGTTCTTC. Amino acids: CASSPSTRGGLEYNEQFF.

V and J are TRBV19 and TRBJ1-2; D call uncertain. V was shortened by 2 bases and J by 3 bases, with 10 bases between the two germline ends. Germline values: CDR1 LNHDA, CDR2 SQIVND (reference sequence). The CDR3 sequence is 14 residues long. The chain's CDR3 is CASSIPGADYGYTF. The CDR3 DNA reads TGTGCCAGTAGTATACCTGGCGCCGACTATGGCTACACCTTC.

On this clonotype: This may be a read error: a much more frequent sequence differs by one nucleotide. V gene TRBV6-6 combines with J gene TRBJ1-5, with D hard to call. CDR3 length equals 13 residues. CDR1 is MNHNY and CDR2 is SVGAGI in the germline V gene (reference sequence). The CDR3 spells CASRGSSNQPKHF. The CDR3 DNA reads as TGTGCCAGCAGGGGAAGCAGCAATCAGCCCAAGCATTTT.

This clonotype occurred many times. The rearrangement uses TRBV5-1 and TRBJ2-1; 11 nucleotides align to TRBD2. This CDR3 has 15 amino acids. The germline V gene encodes CDR1 SGHRS and CDR2 YFSETQ. V was pared by 0 bases and J by 8 bases, with 4 bases of the junction left unmatched. The CDR3 here is CASSLELAGVYEQFF. The CDR3 DNA reads as TGCGCCAGCAGCTTGGAACTAGCGGGAGTCTATGAGCAGTTCTTC.

At least ten counts were recorded for this clonotype. The J gene is TRBJ2-1, the V gene TRBV7-9; D possibly corresponds to TRBD2 (6 bases). Per germline, CDR1 SEHNR and CDR2 FQNEAQ (reference sequence). This CDR3 is built from 15 residues. V was cut by 4 bases and J by 6 bases, with 16 bases left in between. The CDR3 region has the DNA TGTGCCAGCAGCTCCCCGGAGGGACCCTCCAATGAGCAGTTCTTC. It specifies CASSSPEGPSNEQFF.

This clonotype has at least ten counts. The chain is built from TRBV6-2 or TRBV6-3 and TRBJ2-3; D possibly corresponds to TRBD1 (6 bases). Germline CDR1 MNHEY, CDR2 SVGEGT. CDR3 size: 15 residues. The V end lost 5 bases, the J end lost 2 bases, and 14 bases lay between the germline ends. CDR3 sequence (DNA): TGTGCCAGCAGTCGGGGACAAGACTTCACAGATACGCAGTATTTT. Protein: CASSRGQDFTDTQYF.

The table lists this clonotype with many counts. The CDR3 DNA reads as TGCGCCAGCAGCTTGGACACTAGCGACAGCTACGAGCAGTACTTC. Translated: CASSLDTSDSYEQYF. The chain recombines TRBV5-1 with TRBJ2-7; TRBD2 agrees at 7 bases. From germline, CDR1 is SGHRS and CDR2 YFSETQ. There are 15 residues in the CDR3. V dropped 0 bases and J dropped 3; count of bases not matched to a gene: 6.

This clonotype was observed many times. The chain is built from TRBV27 and TRBJ2-1, with D perhaps matching TRBD2 (5 bases). V was trimmed by 6 bases and J by 0 bases, leaving 12 bases between them. This CDR3 is built from 15 residues. In germline, CDR1 is MNHEY, CDR2 SMNVEV (reference sequence). CDR3 amino acids: CASRNSASSYNEQFF. CDR3 nucleotide sequence: TGTGCCAGCAGAAATAGCGCTAGCTCCTACAATGAGCAGTTCTTC.

Many counts were recorded for this clonotype. The genes are TRBV15 and TRBJ2-6; tentatively, D is TRBD1 or TRBD2 (5 bases each). V was trimmed by 5 bases and J by 4 bases, leaving 15 bases between them. Germline CDR1 is LNHNV and CDR2 is YYDKDF (reference sequence). The CDR3 extends over 16 amino acids. The CDR3 spells CATSPHARDGANVLTF. In nucleotides, the CDR3 is TGTGCCACCAGCCCCCACGCCAGGGACGGGGCCAACGTCCTGACTTTC.

This clonotype was recorded a few times. The chain couples TRBV15 to TRBJ1-5; D is unclear. V was pared by 1 base and J by 12 bases, with 13 bases between. Germline CDR1 reads LNHNV; CDR2 reads YYDKDF (reference sequence). CDR3 length: 13 amino acids. CDR3 protein: CATSRGKPALQHF. In DNA, the CDR3 is TGTGCCACCAGCAGAGGCAAGCCGGCGCTCCAGCATTTT. Combining the CDR3 with reference TRBV15 and TRBJ1-5 gives the whole variable domain DAMVIQNPRYQVTQFGKPVTLSCSQTLNHNVMYWYQQKSSQAPKLLFHYYDKDFNNEADTPDNFQSRRPNTSFCFLDIRSPGLGDTAMYLCATSRGKPALQHFGDGTRLSIL.

This clonotype was observed at least ten times. The chain is built from TRBV4-1 and TRBJ1-6; D uncertain. Trimming cost V 0 bases and J 9 bases, with 18 bases left between them. The CDR3 has 17 amino acids. Germline CDR1 and CDR2: MGHRA and YSYEKL. CDR3 sequence reads: CASSQDGYNTPRSPLHF. The CDR3 coding sequence is TGCGCCAGCAGCCAAGATGGCTATAACACCCCCCGTTCACCCCTCCACTTT.